This T cell receptor (beta chain) was captured by sequencing in a study of CD8 T cells in Susac syndrome. The authors reverse transcribed about 0.5 to 1 ug RNA with random hexamers. MiXCR, applied by TCRdb to the immunoSEQ multiplex PCR reads, yields one record per CDR3 protein. The sample gives roughly 110,000 distinct CDR3 sequences, just under 95% of which show up once; roughly 0.12% is in the top ten. The junction had 3 bases not matched to a gene; V was cut back by 1 base and J by 4 bases. The CDR3 loop spans 14 amino acids. Germline V gives CDR1 SGHTA, CDR2 FQGTGA. This TCR came from a human donor in good health. The source material was CD8+ T cells from PBMCs. The chain couples TRBV7-3 to TRBJ1-1; 7 bases map to TRBD1. CDR3 DNA sequence: TGTGCCAGCAGCTTAAACGGACAGGTCACTGAAGCTTTCTTT. Protein product: CASSLNGQVTEAFF.